This T cell receptor (delta chain) stems from a study of gammadelta T cells in human blood. General study findings and limits: Microbial exposure reportedly appeared to drive polyclonal expansion of innate gamma-delta T cells right after birth.

TCRdb fed the RT-PCR reads to CATT. This table has over a thousand delta-chain clones, about 18% appearing once. The CDR3 loop spans 23 amino acids. Germline CDR1 reads TSWWSYY; CDR2 reads QGS. The V gene lost 5 bases and the J gene lost 0 bases, with 37 bases spanning the gap. This clone was seen more than once but under ten times. The antigen remains undetermined. This clone may be a read error of a much larger clone one base away. This chain uses TRDV1 with TRDJ1; D assignment may be TRDD2 or TRDD3 (5 bases each). Sequenced material: non-Vgamma9Vdelta2 gamma-delta T cells from infant blood. The source is a human donor. The CDR3, as DNA: TGTGCTCTTGGGCCTACACCCATAATCCCGCAAGGGGGGGGGCCCTACCACACCGATAAACTCATCTTT. Translated, it gives CALGPTPIIPQGGGPYHTDKLIF.